Presented here are 9 T cell receptor beta chains from one specimen sequenced in a study of blood T cell repertoires in COVID-19. Some clones are missing from TCRdb's copy, which holds only in-frame ones; the method was immunoSEQ multiplex PCR. The sample contains about 120,000 clones, around 90% of which appear only once. Sample: peripheral blood. These receptors were obtained from a human donor in a cohort sampled during active COVID-19.

Here the CDR3 reads CASSPGGLAETYEQYF. For the CDR3, the DNA is TGTGCCAGCAGTCCTGGGGGACTAGCGGAAACCTACGAGCAGTACTTC. The chain is built from TRBV28 and TRBJ2-7; 11 positions match TRBD2. Germline V gene lookup returns CDR1 MDHEN and CDR2 SYDVKM. The CDR3 loop spans 16 amino acids. The J segment lost 2 bases and the V segment lost 5 bases, leaving 8 bases of the junction unmatched.

CDR3 protein: CASSQGAPQAFF. As DNA, the CDR3 is TGTGCCAGCAGCCAAGGGGCTCCCCAAGCTTTCTTT. The chain uses TRBV3-1 (or the pseudogene TRBV3-2) and TRBJ1-1; no clear D. V was shortened by 1 base and J by 9 bases, with 9 bases between the two germline ends. The CDR3 has 12 residues. Germline assignment: CDR1 LGHDT and CDR2 YNNKEL (reference sequence).

The chain joins TRBV28 to TRBJ2-1, with 7 bases aligning to TRBD1. The CDR3 covers 17 residues. V lost 4 bases to trimming and J lost 0 bases; unmatched junction nucleotides: 9. Germline V CDR1 and CDR2: MDHEN, SYDVKM. CDR3 in DNA: TGTGCCAGCAGTTCCCCGGACAGGCTATTCTCCTACAATGAGCAGTTCTTC. It yields the protein CASSSPDRLFSYNEQFF.

The chain combines TRBV30 with TRBJ2-5; 10 bases agree with TRBD1. With 2 bases clipped from V and 5 bases from J, the junction kept 5 bases outside the gene matches. Germline V gene lookup returns CDR1 GTSNPN and CDR2 SVGIG (reference sequence). There are 14 residues in the CDR3. CDR3 nucleotides: TGTGCCTGGAGTCGGGGACAGGGGTCGGAGACCCAGTACTTC. It yields the protein CAWSRGQGSETQYF.

This chain connects TRBV4-3 to TRBJ1-6, with TRBD1 matching 9 bases. J was trimmed by 10 bases and V by 5 bases; bases with no gene match: 15. Germline CDR1 and CDR2: LGHNA and YSLEER. This CDR3 contains 17 residues. DNA of the CDR3: TGCGCCAGCAGCGCGGGACAGGGCGGTGGGATTCGGTCACCCCTCCACTTT. Residues: CASSAGQGGGIRSPLHF.

The chain uses TRBV7-2 and TRBJ2-1, with D perhaps matching TRBD2 (5 bases). CDR1 and CDR2 from the germline V gene are SGHTA and FQGNSA. The V gene lost 1 base and the J gene lost 7 bases, with 11 bases spanning the gap. The CDR3 is made up of 14 amino acids. The CDR3 nucleotides read TGTGCCAGCAGCTTAGACAGACTACCAAATGAGCAGTTCTTC. Its protein product is CASSLDRLPNEQFF. Together with reference TRBV7-2 and TRBJ2-1, the CDR3 gives the full variable domain: GAGVSQSPSNKVTEKGKDVELRCDPISGHTALYWYRQSLGQGLEFLIYFQGNSAPDKSGLPSDRFSAERTGGSVSTLTIQRTQQEDSAVYLCASSLDRLPNEQFFGPGTRLTVL.

The chain combines TRBV7-9 with TRBJ2-5; 7 bases fit TRBD1. The V gene end was trimmed by 5 bases and the J gene end by 3 bases; junction bases not matched to a gene: 9. CDR3 length: 15 residues. Germline CDR1 SEHNR, CDR2 FQNEAQ (reference sequence). The CDR3 region is CASSPTGTDKETQYF. In DNA form, the CDR3 reads TGTGCCAGCAGCCCCACCGGGACAGACAAAGAGACCCAGTACTTC.

Note on this clone: One junction end does not reproduce the germline sequence, and a read error may be involved. The chain combines TRBV14 with TRBJ2-7; D is perhaps TRBD1 (5 bases). Germline loops: CDR1 SGHDN, CDR2 FVKESK. The CDR3 consists of 13 residues. The CDR3 DNA reads as TGTGCCAGCAGCCAAGATAACAGATTCGCCAGGGACTTC. This encodes CASSQDNRFARDF.

This sequence joins TRBV7-2 and TRBJ1-1; D remains ambiguous. The germline gives CDR1 SGHTA, CDR2 FQGNSA. The CDR3 extends over 14 amino acids. The germline V and J ends were trimmed by 2 bases and 4 bases, with 11 bases remaining between them. The CDR3 here is CASSLIQRSTEAFF. CDR3 coding DNA: TGTGCCAGCAGCTTAATCCAGCGATCCACTGAAGCTTTCTTT. Supplemented by reference TRBV7-2 and TRBJ1-1, the full variable domain reads GAGVSQSPSNKVTEKGKDVELRCDPISGHTALYWYRQSLGQGLEFLIYFQGNSAPDKSGLPSDRFSAERTGGSVSTLTIQRTQQEDSAVYLCASSLIQRSTEAFFGQGTRLTVV.